The rows below give T cell receptor beta chains drawn from one sample of a study of T cells after yellow fever vaccination. TCRdb called the 5' RACE reads again in MiXCR, with one record for every CDR3 protein. This sample has more than 250,000 distinct CDR3 sequences, with around 7% found just once. The input for sequencing was PBMCs, taken about 49 days after the first yellow fever vaccination. The receptor source for this set is a man aged 18-30 years who received the YFV17D yellow fever vaccine. The CDR3 runs from the conserved cysteine through the conserved F or W. The D gene is left open where the match is weak.

D	V	CDR3
.	TRBV4-3	CASSQDFDQPQHF
.	TRBV12-3/TRBV12-4	CASAPGDMNTEAFF
TRBD1	TRBV19	CRTGNTEAFF
.	TRBV12-3/TRBV12-4	CASSYLIGPLDNQPQHF
.	TRBV5-1	CASSYGGNEQFF
.	TRBV4-2	CASSQDLTPGLGGYTF
TRBD1	TRBV7-2	CASTPGQGAKGYTF
.	TRBV12-3/TRBV12-4	CASSPGFSPLHF
.	TRBV11-2	CASTDLRGWETQYF
.	TRBV6-5	CASSYDRFRQETQYF
TRBD1	TRBV3-1	CASSQPGGFEFF
.	TRBV18	CASSPTLHYGYTF
.	TRBV24-1	CATGHGETQYF
.	TRBV25-1	CASSDQPTDYEQYF
.	TRBV20-1	CSASEYTYNEQFF
TRBD1	TRBV7-9	CASSLGQGGAYEQYF
TRBD1	TRBV3-1	CASSHPGTGTTEAFF
.	TRBV6-2/TRBV6-3	CASSKGGGVDIQYF
.	TRBV28	CASSLPGSGNEQFF
.	TRBV6-2/TRBV6-3	CASSYSNLPAEYQETQYF
TRBD1	TRBV7-8	CASSFEKTGVLSGELFF
TRBD2	TRBV7-2	CASSFASGGAGDTQYF
.	TRBV9	CASSAFVSSGANVLTF
.	TRBV10-1	CASSVVREAEQYF
.	TRBV3-1	CASSQERQSYGYTF
.	TRBV29-1	CSVERQSTDTQYF